These T cell receptor beta chains were read from a single sample in a study of neurological immune-mediated disorders. TCRdb fed the 5' RACE reads into MiXCR, producing one record per CDR3 protein. The sample records some 41,000 distinct CDR3 sequences, roughly 2.5% being singletons. The specimen was PBMCs. All receptors derive from a young man with multiple sclerosis. Each CDR3 is given with its conserved first and last residue. The D gene is left open where the match is weak. Clone size is given for some rows only: seen once, a few or many times, or a class if the clone is expanded.

>TRBV20-1|TRBD2|many|TRBJ2-3
TGCAGTGCGAAGAGTACTAGCGGGAGGGTTTTCGGGACAGATACGCAGTATTTT
CSAKSTSGRVFGTDTQYF
>TRBV5-1|.|many|TRBJ1-1
TGCGCCAGCAGCTTTTACATGAACACTGAAGCTTTCTTT
CASSFYMNTEAFF
>TRBV20-1|.|many|TRBJ1-5
TGCAGTGCCAGATCTCGTGGGGGGACAATACAGCCCCAGCATTTT
CSARSRGGTIQPQHF
>TRBV12-3/TRBV12-4|.|many|TRBJ1-1
TGTGCCAGCAGTACCCCCGACAGGCTGAACACTGAAGCTTTCTTT
CASSTPDRLNTEAFF
>TRBV6-5|.|many|TRBJ2-6
TGTGCCAGCACTGAGGGGGGCTCTGGGGCCAACGTCCTGACTTTC
CASTEGGSGANVLTF
>TRBV14|.|few|TRBJ1-2
TGTGCCAGCAGCCAAGATGACCGGGGGGCACGAGGCTACACCTTC
CASSQDDRGARGYTF
>TRBV20-1|.|many|TRBJ2-1
TGCAGTGCCAGACTAGTCAATGAGCAGTTCTTC
CSARLVNEQFF
>TRBV12-3/TRBV12-4|TRBD2|many|TRBJ2-3
TGTGCCAGCAGTTCACGCATAGCGGGAGGGTCCACAGATACGCAGTATTTT
CASSSRIAGGSTDTQYF
>TRBV5-5|.|many|TRBJ1-1
TGTGCCAGCAGCCCGGAGGGCAGGGGAGGAAACACTGAAGCTTTCTTT
CASSPEGRGGNTEAFF
>TRBV20-1|TRBD2|many|TRBJ2-5
TGCAGTGCTAGTGGACTAGCGGGAGGGCCAGTGGGTGAGACCCAGTACTTC
CSASGLAGGPVGETQYF
>TRBV4-3|TRBD2|many|TRBJ2-5
TGCGCCAGCAGCCTCGCGGGGGTAGGCGGGACCCAGTACTTC
CASSLAGVGGTQYF
>TRBV5-1|.|many|TRBJ1-1
TGCGCCAGCAACCTGGGCACTGAAGCTTTCTTT
CASNLGTEAFF
>TRBV19|TRBD1|.|TRBJ2-3
TGTGCCAGTAACGAGGGGGCCCCTAGCACAGATACGCAGTATTTT
CASNEGAPSTDTQYF
>TRBV5-1|TRBD1|many|TRBJ1-4
TGCGCCAGCAGCTCGGACAGGGGACGGCCTAATGAAAAACTGTTTTTT
CASSSDRGRPNEKLFF
>TRBV12-3/TRBV12-4|TRBD1|many|TRBJ1-5
TGTGCCAGCAGTTTGTTGGCAGGGGGCAGTCAGCCCCAGCATTTT
CASSLLAGGSQPQHF
>TRBV4-3|.|many|TRBJ2-7
TGCGCCAGCAGCCAACTAAAGGGCTCCTACGAGCAGTACTTC
CASSQLKGSYEQYF
>TRBV5-1|.|few|TRBJ2-2
TGCGCCAGCAGCAAACAGGGACCTAACACCGGGGAGCTGTTTTTT
CASSKQGPNTGELFF
>TRBV6-5|TRBD2|many|TRBJ2-6
TGTGCCAGCAGTTACCGACCCGGGGGGGGAACTCCTGGGGCCAACGTCCTGACTTTC
CASSYRPGGGTPGANVLTF
>TRBV12-3/TRBV12-4|TRBD1|once|TRBJ1-2
TGTGCCAGCAGTCAAGACAGGGGGCTCGGCTATGGCTACACCTTC
CASSQDRGLGYGYTF
>TRBV6-6|TRBD2|many|TRBJ2-2
TGTGCCAGCAGTCCCCGAGCTAGCGGGATTACCGGGGAGCTGTTTTTT
CASSPRASGITGELFF
>TRBV7-6|.|many|TRBJ1-2
TGTGCCAGCAGCTTAGCCCAGGGCTCGGGCTATGGCTACACCTTC
CASSLAQGSGYGYTF
>TRBV7-9|.|many|TRBJ2-7
TGTGCCAGCAGCTTATCATGGGGGGTCGAGCAGTACTTC
CASSLSWGVEQYF
>TRBV5-1|TRBD1|.|TRBJ2-3
TGCGCCAGCAGCCGTGGACAGGGGGGCACAGATACGCAGTATTTT
CASSRGQGGTDTQYF
>TRBV12-3/TRBV12-4|.|.|TRBJ1-2
TGTGCCAGCAGTCCTTTTCGTCGGACAGACTATGGCTACACCTTC
CASSPFRRTDYGYTF
>TRBV7-8|.|.|TRBJ1-4
TGTGCCAGCAGCTTAGTGGGCCCTGCAACTAATGAAAAACTGTTTTTT
CASSLVGPATNEKLFF
>TRBV20-1|.|many|TRBJ2-3
TGCAGTGCTGTACGACTGGACATCCAAGATACGCAGTATTTT
CSAVRLDIQDTQYF
>TRBV18|TRBD1|few|TRBJ1-6
TGTGCCAGCTCACCTACGACAGGGGCCAACTATAATTCACCCCTCCACTTT
CASSPTTGANYNSPLHF
>TRBV5-1|TRBD2|many|TRBJ2-1
TGCGCCAGCAGCTTGAGCCTAGCGGCTACCGCCCGGAATGAGCAGTTCTTC
CASSLSLAATARNEQFF
>TRBV20-1|.|many|TRBJ2-3
TGCAGTGCTAGGAAAGGAGGGCAAGGCACAGATACGCAGTATTTT
CSARKGGQGTDTQYF
>TRBV4-1|TRBD1|many|TRBJ2-1
TGCGCCAGCAGCCAAGGGACAGGGGGCCCCAATGAGCAGTTCTTC
CASSQGTGGPNEQFF
>TRBV5-1|.|many|TRBJ1-1
TGCGCCAGCAGCTTGGCCCCAGAGGGTTGGACTGAAGCTTTCTTT
CASSLAPEGWTEAFF
>TRBV12-3/TRBV12-4|.|many|TRBJ2-1
TGTGCCAGCAGCCAGGGAAGCTCCTACAATGAGCAGTTCTTC
CASSQGSSYNEQFF
>TRBV28|.|many|TRBJ1-5
TGTGCCAGCAGTTTTGGGAACAATCAGCCCCAGCATTTT
CASSFGNNQPQHF
>TRBV28|TRBD2|medium-sized|TRBJ2-5
TGTGCCAGCAGTTCGGGACTAGTTCAGTACTTC
CASSSGLVQYF
>TRBV20-1|TRBD2|many|TRBJ2-1
TGCAGTGCTAGAGTTCGGCGGGAGCTCATGCTTGAGCAGTTCTTC
CSARVRRELMLEQFF
>TRBV28|TRBD2|many|TRBJ2-7
TGTGCCAGCAGGCCTCTAGCGGGAGGTGCCTACGAGCAGTACTTC
CASRPLAGGAYEQYF
>TRBV5-1|.|many|TRBJ1-2
TGCGCCAGCAGCTTAGACCGCTATAGCTACACCTTC
CASSLDRYSYTF
>TRBV6-5|.|many|TRBJ2-3
TGTGCCAGCAGTTATTCGGGGGGCGCAGATACGCAGTATTTT
CASSYSGGADTQYF
>TRBV28|TRBD2|many|TRBJ2-5
TGTGCCAGCAGCCCGCGGGGGCTAGCGGGAGGGATAGAGACCCAGTACTTC
CASSPRGLAGGIETQYF
>TRBV6-6|.|few|TRBJ2-7
TGTGCCAGCAATTACAGGGTTGACTACGAGCAGTACTTC
CASNYRVDYEQYF